These 28 T cell receptor beta chains were all obtained from the same sample, sequenced in a study of T-cell reconstitution after alpha-beta-depleted transplantation in children. Unique molecular identifiers were incorporated during preparation of the TCRbeta library. TCRdb ran MiXCR on the PCR reads and lists one entry per CDR3 protein. The profile shows about 500,000 distinct CDR3 sequences, approximately 30% of them singletons. The specimen comprised PBMCs from the stem cell graft donor, sampled from the stem cell graft. Source of these receptors: a human donor who donated a stem cell graft to a child with aplastic anemia.

This chain links TRBV30 with TRBJ1-1; D is unclear. Germline V lookup: CDR1 GTSNPN, CDR2 SVGIG (reference sequence). The CDR3 runs to 14 residues. V was shortened by 3 bases and J by 4 bases, with 15 bases between the two germline ends. CDR3: CAWRDPGLLTEAFF. CDR3 in DNA: TGTGCCTGGAGGGACCCCGGACTTCTCACTGAAGCTTTCTTT.

The chain recombines TRBV19 with TRBJ1-1; a weak D match, TRBD1 (6 bases). The CDR3 is made up of 16 amino acids. Germline V gene lookup returns CDR1 LNHDA and CDR2 SQIVND (reference sequence). Deletions cut 3 bases from V and 2 bases from J, with 16 bases between. The CDR3 reads CASSMAGNRANTEAFF. The CDR3 nucleotides read TGTGCCAGTAGTATGGCCGGCAACAGGGCCAACACTGAAGCTTTCTTT.

The chain employs TRBV5-4 and TRBJ2-3; D is ambiguous. The CDR3 has 13 residues. The germline gives CDR1 SGHNT, CDR2 YYREEE (reference sequence). V lost 0 bases to trimming and J lost 5 bases, with 7 bases between them. CDR3 loop: CASSLGPEDTQYF. CDR3 DNA: TGTGCCAGCAGCTTGGGACCTGAAGATACGCAGTATTTT.

CDR3 sequence reads: CASSLYMAANTEAFF. DNA for the CDR3: TGTGCCAGCAGTTTATATATGGCTGCGAACACTGAAGCTTTCTTT. This sequence joins TRBV27 and TRBJ1-1, with D unclear. The CDR3 is made up of 15 amino acids. The V gene lost 1 base and the J gene lost 1 base, with 10 bases spanning the gap. CDR1 is MNHEY and CDR2 is SMNVEV in the germline V gene (reference sequence).

This clonotype was detected only a few times. The DNA for the CDR3 is TGTGCCAGTAGTGTCACCCGGACCGCAGGACGGGGCTACACCTTC. This codes for CASSVTRTAGRGYTF. The rearrangement joins TRBV19 to TRBJ1-2; no firm D call. Trimming removed 5 bases at V and 8 bases at J, with 21 bases between. CDR3 length: 15 residues. Germline V gene data show CDR1 as LNHDA and CDR2 as SQIVND (reference sequence).

This chain uses TRBV7-2 with TRBJ2-7; tentative D call: TRBD1 (5 bases). V was pared by 6 bases and J by 1 base, with 16 bases between. In germline, CDR1 is SGHTA, CDR2 FQGNSA. This CDR3 region has 15 residues. The CDR3 DNA follows: TGTGCCAGCAGACTATCTCCCCAGGGTTCCTACGAGCAGTACTTC. It is translated as CASRLSPQGSYEQYF.

This clonotype has just a few counts. This rearrangement joins TRBV28 to TRBJ2-2; D possibly corresponds to TRBD2 (6 bases). Deletions cut 7 bases from V and 1 base from J, with 13 bases between. Germline V gene data show CDR1 as MDHEN and CDR2 as SYDVKM. The CDR3 totals 15 residues. The DNA of the CDR3 is TGTGCCAGCACCCGGCACGGGGGGAACACCGGGGAGCTGTTTTTT. Protein sequence: CASTRHGGNTGELFF.

V gene TRBV15 combines with J gene TRBJ1-2; the match to TRBD1 covers 8 bases. This CDR3 has 15 residues. Germline-derived CDR1 and CDR2 are LNHNV and YYDKDF (reference sequence). J gave up 4 bases and V 1 base, and 5 bases lay outside the gene matches. The CDR3 loop is CATSRGQGNRYGYTF. The CDR3, as DNA: TGTGCCACCAGCAGAGGACAGGGGAACCGCTATGGCTACACCTTC.

The chain is built from TRBV24-1 and TRBJ1-1; 7 bases are shared with TRBD1. After removal of 7 bases from V and 3 bases from J, the junction contained 4 bases not matched to a gene. Per the germline V gene, CDR1 is KGHDR and CDR2 is SFDVKD. The CDR3 runs 13 residues. CDR3 bases: TGTGCCACCAGGCCCAGGGGGGACACTGAAGCTTTCTTT. Its protein is CATRPRGDTEAFF.

This clonotype was seen a few times. The chain links TRBV5-1 to TRBJ2-4, with 9 bases matching TRBD1. Germline V gives CDR1 SGHRS, CDR2 YFSETQ. V shed 4 bases and J 3 bases; nucleotides not matched to a gene: 5. The CDR3 runs 15 residues. CDR3 DNA: TGCGCCAGCAGCAGGGACAGGGTCGGCAAAAACATTCAGTACTTC. Encoded protein: CASSRDRVGKNIQYF.

V is TRBV25-1 and J is TRBJ2-1; D tentatively fits TRBD1 or TRBD2 (5 bases each). The V and J ends lost 2 bases and 7 bases respectively, with 12 bases between them. CDR3 size: 14 residues. Per germline, CDR1 MGHDK and CDR2 SYGVNS. Here the CDR3 DNA reads TGTGCCAGCAGTGAAGGGAGTAAGGGGAATGAGCAGTTCTTC. Amino acids: CASSEGSKGNEQFF. The full variable domain, completed using reference TRBV25-1 and TRBJ2-1, is EADIYQTPRYLVIGTGKKITLECSQTMGHDKMYWYQQDPGMELHLIHYSYGVNSTEKGDLSSESTVSRIRTEHFPLTLESARPSHTSQYLCASSEGSKGNEQFFGPGTRLTVL.

This clonotype was seen a few times. The rearrangement joins TRBV20-1 to TRBJ1-2; 9 nucleotides line up with TRBD1. There are 14 residues in the CDR3. Germline values: CDR1 DFQATT, CDR2 SNEGSKA (reference sequence). J lost 7 bases, V lost 4 bases, and 10 bases had no gene match. The CDR3 sequence is CSAIPGQGGSGYTF. The DNA for the CDR3 is TGCAGTGCTATCCCGGGACAGGGTGGCTCTGGCTACACCTTC.

J is TRBJ2-7 and V is TRBV28; 8 bases fit TRBD1. Trimming removed 7 bases from V and 4 bases from J; junction bases left unmatched: 9. Germline assignment: CDR1 MDHEN and CDR2 SYDVKM. The CDR3 loop spans 14 amino acids. The CDR3 region is CASTARTGLYEQYF. As DNA, the CDR3 is TGTGCCAGCACCGCCCGGACAGGGTTGTACGAGCAGTACTTC. Full variable domain (rest looked up from reference TRBV28 and TRBJ2-7): DVKVTQSSRYLVKRTGEKVFLECVQDMDHENMFWYRQDPGLGLRLIYFSYDVKMKEKGDIPEGYSVSREKKERFSLILESASTNQTSMYLCASTARTGLYEQYFGPGTRLTVT.

This clonotype was seen at least ten times. This sequence joins TRBV12-3 or TRBV12-4 and TRBJ2-7, with 7 bases fitting TRBD2. J was trimmed by 4 bases and V by 3 bases; bases with no gene match: 12. This CDR3 has 16 amino acids. CDR3 sequence: CASSLRIRDYIYEQYF. The CDR3, as DNA: TGTGCCAGCAGTTTGCGCATTCGGGACTACATTTACGAGCAGTACTTC.

The V gene is TRBV5-1, the J gene TRBJ2-2, with D perhaps TRBD1 (6 bases). This CDR3 has 15 amino acids. Looked up from germline, CDR1 is SGHRS and CDR2 is YFSETQ. The germline V and J ends were trimmed by 0 bases and 7 bases, with 13 bases remaining between them. This chain's CDR3 is CASSLGQGFNGELFF. In DNA form, the CDR3 reads TGCGCCAGCAGCTTGGGGCAGGGGTTTAACGGGGAGCTGTTTTTT.

This clonotype was observed a handful of times. V usage is TRBV7-6 and J usage is TRBJ1-5; no definite D call. Germline loops: CDR1 SGHVS, CDR2 FNYEAQ. The V end lost 2 bases, the J end lost 6 bases, and 8 bases lay between the germline ends. The CDR3 consists of 13 residues. CDR3 sequence (DNA): TGTGCCAGCAGCTTACAGGCCGGTCAGCCCCAGCATTTT. It specifies CASSLQAGQPQHF.

This clonotype was counted a single time. The genes are TRBV5-1 and TRBJ2-5, with D unclear. Germline values: CDR1 SGHRS, CDR2 YFSETQ. CDR3 length equals 12 residues. Trimming took off 3 bases at V and 1 base at J, with 4 bases between the two ends. CDR3 in DNA: TGCGCCAGCAGCTGGTCCCAAGAGACCCAGTACTTC. Translated, it gives CASSWSQETQYF.

The chain is built from TRBV7-6 and TRBJ2-7; D perhaps matches TRBD1 (6 bases). In germline, CDR1 is SGHVS, CDR2 FNYEAQ. This CDR3 comprises 18 residues. Trimming shortened V by 5 bases and J by 0 bases, and 23 bases separated the two germline ends. The CDR3: CASSPTSDLGASSYEQYF. As DNA, the CDR3 is TGTGCCAGCAGCCCCACCTCCGATTTGGGGGCCAGCTCCTACGAGCAGTACTTC.

This clonotype was seen repeatedly, ten times or more. This chain connects TRBV20-1 to TRBJ2-3; TRBD1 aligns across 10 bases. The length of the CDR3 is 14 residues. V lost 4 bases to trimming and J lost 3 bases; unmatched junction nucleotides: 4. Per germline, CDR1 DFQATT and CDR2 SNEGSKA (reference sequence). CDR3 nucleotide sequence: TGCAGTGCTACGGACAGGGGGAGGACAGATACGCAGTATTTT. Its translation: CSATDRGRTDTQYF.

This clonotype was picked up a small number of times. The chain couples TRBV18 to TRBJ1-2, with D possibly TRBD1 on 6 matching bases. The V gene's germline CDR1 is KGHSH and CDR2 LQKENI. Trimming took 3 bases from V and 5 from J, leaving 16 bases between them. This CDR3 is 15 amino acids long. The CDR3: CASSPQTGFGYGYTF. The CDR3 DNA reads as TGTGCCAGCTCACCCCAAACAGGGTTTGGATATGGCTACACCTTC.

In its sample, this clonotype was seen many times. The chain uses TRBV6-4 and TRBJ2-3, with TRBD2 as a possible D gene (6 bases). Germline assignment: CDR1 MRHNA and CDR2 SNTAGT. The CDR3 is 13 amino acids. V shed 5 bases and J shed 0 bases, with 6 bases lying between them. The CDR3, as DNA: TGTGCCAGCAGTAGCGGGAGCACAGATACGCAGTATTTT. Protein product: CASSSGSTDTQYF.

V usage is TRBV12-3 or TRBV12-4 and J usage is TRBJ1-1, with a possible D match to TRBD1 (5 bases). Trimming cost V 6 bases and J 2 bases, with 16 bases left between them. This CDR3 has 15 amino acids. CDR3 in DNA: TGTGCCAGCAGGATACAGGAGGTTTCTAACACTGAAGCTTTCTTT. Protein product: CASRIQEVSNTEAFF.

The V and J genes are TRBV11-2 and TRBJ1-5, with 7 bases lining up with TRBD1. This CDR3 is built from 15 residues. V lost 2 bases and J lost 4; bases outside the gene matches: 5. Germline V gene data show CDR1 as SGHAT and CDR2 as FQNNGV. CDR3 sequence (DNA): TGTGCCAGCAGCTTAACAACACAGGGGAATCAGCCCCAGCATTTT. This gives the protein CASSLTTQGNQPQHF.

The chain employs TRBV9 and TRBJ2-2; 8 bases are shared with TRBD1. From germline, CDR1 is SGDLS and CDR2 YYNGEE. The CDR3 is made up of 16 amino acids. The V and J ends lost 1 base and 7 bases, in that order; junction bases with no gene match: 9. The chain's CDR3 is CASSVWAGGRGGELFF. The CDR3 bases are TGTGCCAGCAGCGTATGGGCAGGGGGCCGTGGCGGGGAGCTGTTTTTT.

The chain combines TRBV18 with TRBJ2-3; D not resolved. This CDR3 spans 14 amino acids. The V end was cut by 6 bases, the J end by 3 bases, with 13 bases between. The germline V gene has CDR1 KGHSH and CDR2 LQKENI. CDR3 coding DNA: TGTGCCAGCTCCTTGGACGGAGTTACAGATACGCAGTATTTT. It yields the protein CASSLDGVTDTQYF.

The rearrangement joins TRBV29-1 to TRBJ2-7, with TRBD2 matching over 10 bases. CDR1 is SQVTM and CDR2 is ANQGSEA in the germline V gene. Unmatched junction bases numbered 6, after V lost 3 bases and J lost 1 base. This CDR3 has 15 residues. In nucleotides, the CDR3 is TGCAGCGTTGACCAGCGGGAGGGTTCGTCCTACGAGCAGTACTTC. The encoded protein is CSVDQREGSSYEQYF.

The chain recombines TRBV20-1 with TRBJ2-3; no clear D. The CDR3 extends over 11 amino acids. Trimming stripped 3 bases from V and 7 bases from J, with 8 bases between. Germline assignment: CDR1 DFQATT and CDR2 SNEGSKA (reference sequence). Here the CDR3 reads CSASEAYTQYF. Written as DNA, the CDR3 is TGCAGTGCTAGCGAGGCCTATACGCAGTATTTT.

CDR3 DNA: TGTGCCACCAGAAATGCTTTGGGACTAGCGGGATATTCCCAGTACTTC. Translation gives CATRNALGLAGYSQYF. The V and J genes are TRBV15 and TRBJ2-7, with 13 bases identical to TRBD2. This CDR3 contains 16 residues. After removal of 6 bases from V and 10 bases from J, the junction contained 15 bases not matched to a gene. Germline values: CDR1 LNHNV, CDR2 YYDKDF (reference sequence).